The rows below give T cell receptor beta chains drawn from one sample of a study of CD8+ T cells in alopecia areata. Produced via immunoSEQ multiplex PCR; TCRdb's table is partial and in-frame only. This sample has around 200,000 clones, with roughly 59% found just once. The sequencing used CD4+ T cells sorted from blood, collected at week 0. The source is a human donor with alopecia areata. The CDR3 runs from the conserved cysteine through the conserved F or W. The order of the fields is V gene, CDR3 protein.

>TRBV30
CAWMIGDNSPLHF
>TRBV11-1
CATASGRVNSYEQYF
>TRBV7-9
CASSLAFSPLHF
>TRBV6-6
CASSSTGSDGYTF
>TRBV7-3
CASSSQGTVSYNEQFF
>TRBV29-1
CSGRDRERGIQYF
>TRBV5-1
CASSHVPPVSLPGQVTEAFF
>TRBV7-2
CASSWGSTDTQYF
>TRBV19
CASLRQGGTEAFF
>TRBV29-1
CSVVGGQWASGYTF
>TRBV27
CASSYRGQTEAFF
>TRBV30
CAWSAKYEQFF
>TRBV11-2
CASSYSRHLYEQYF
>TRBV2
CASSVTWAEKLFF
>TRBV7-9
CASNMLQGPRSGANVLTF
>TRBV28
CASSGAAYEQYF
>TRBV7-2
CASSLGIAEAFF
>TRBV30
CAWSAGIDEQYF
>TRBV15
CATSRDANNYGYTF
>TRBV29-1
CSVGGVGQEGYGYTF
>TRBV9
CASSVGFSSNTEAFF
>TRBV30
CAWSGGDSTQPQHF
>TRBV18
CASSPQQASTDTQYF
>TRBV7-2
CASSQTGEKLFF
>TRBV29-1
CSVRTGYNEQFF
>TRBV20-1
CSAATGYEQYF
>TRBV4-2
CASSQGVAGGQETQYF
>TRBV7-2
CASSSTGGAWAFF
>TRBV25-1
CASSHRGRLLNEQYF
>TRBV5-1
CASSLGWDRGETQYF
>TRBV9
CASSPLPDRGPPVMFF
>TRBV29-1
CSVDQGSSEKLFF
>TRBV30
CAWSTIQGSYNSPLHF
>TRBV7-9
CASSLFAGNTDTQYF
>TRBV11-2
CASTLVRGGGYTF
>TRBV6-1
CASTPRGSGGTQYF
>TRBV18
CASSPNSRDTQYF
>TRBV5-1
CASSGTYSYNEQFF
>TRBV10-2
CASSAGGTGNTIYF
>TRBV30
CAWSRGDIEQYF
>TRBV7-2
CASAKQGVDTDTQYF
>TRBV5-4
CASSSGASSDTQYF
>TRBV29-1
CSVTSGTGELFF
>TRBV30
CAWSVYGELFF
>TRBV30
CAWSGGTLNTGELFF
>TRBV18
CASSPMEGDTQYF
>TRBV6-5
CASSRTGDAIEKLFF
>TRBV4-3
CASSSRGGSYNEQFF
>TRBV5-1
CASSLDSYGENGYTF
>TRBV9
CASSVGTGGLQETQYF
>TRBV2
CASMGDLQQPQHF
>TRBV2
CAGRDSYSYGYTF
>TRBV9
CASSVDEGRGTEAFF
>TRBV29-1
CSALTGSYEQYF
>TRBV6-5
CASSPRQGSSPLHF
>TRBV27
CASSNPPRGIGANVLTF
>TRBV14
CASRTANTGELFF